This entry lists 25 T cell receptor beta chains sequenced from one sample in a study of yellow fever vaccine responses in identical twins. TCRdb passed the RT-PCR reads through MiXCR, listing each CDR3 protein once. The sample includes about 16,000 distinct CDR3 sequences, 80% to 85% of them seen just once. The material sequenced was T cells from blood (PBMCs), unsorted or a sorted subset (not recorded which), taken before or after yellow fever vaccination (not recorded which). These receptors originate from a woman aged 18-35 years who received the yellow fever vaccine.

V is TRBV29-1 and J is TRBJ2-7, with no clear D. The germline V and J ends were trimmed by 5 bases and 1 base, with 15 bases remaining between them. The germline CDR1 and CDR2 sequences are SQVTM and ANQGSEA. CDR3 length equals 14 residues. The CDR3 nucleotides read TGCAGCGTTTTGGACGGCGAAGAGTCCTACGAGCAGTACTTC. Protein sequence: CSVLDGEESYEQYF.

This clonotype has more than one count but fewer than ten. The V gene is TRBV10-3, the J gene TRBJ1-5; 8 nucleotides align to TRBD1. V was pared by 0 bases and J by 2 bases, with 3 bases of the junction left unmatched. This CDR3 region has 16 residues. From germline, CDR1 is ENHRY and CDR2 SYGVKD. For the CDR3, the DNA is TGTGCCATCAGTGAGTCGAGGGGACAGGGCAATCAGCCCCAGCATTTT. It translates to CAISESRGQGNQPQHF.

For the CDR3, the DNA is TGTGCCAGCACGTTGCAACCCCAGCATTTT. Its protein product is CASTLQPQHF. The rearrangement links TRBV27 to TRBJ1-5, with D uncertain. Germline V gives CDR1 MNHEY, CDR2 SMNVEV (reference sequence). The CDR3 is made up of 10 amino acids. The germline V and J ends were trimmed by 7 bases and 10 bases, with 8 bases remaining between them.

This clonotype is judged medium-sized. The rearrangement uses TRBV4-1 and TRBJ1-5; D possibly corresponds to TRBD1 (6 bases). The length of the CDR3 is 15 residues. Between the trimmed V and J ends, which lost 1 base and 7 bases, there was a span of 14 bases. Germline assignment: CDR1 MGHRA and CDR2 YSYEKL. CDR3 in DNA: TGCGCCAGCAGCCAAGTTACAGGGACCAGCCAGCCCCAGCATTTT. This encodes CASSQVTGTSQPQHF.

The CDR3 DNA is TGTGCCAGCTCACCATCGCCGGGCTCAACTAATGAAAAACTGTTTTTT. Protein sequence: CASSPSPGSTNEKLFF. The rearrangement links TRBV18 to TRBJ1-4; D is uncertain. Germline V gene lookup returns CDR1 KGHSH and CDR2 LQKENI. V was pared by 2 bases and J by 0 bases, with 10 bases between. The CDR3 is 16 residues long.

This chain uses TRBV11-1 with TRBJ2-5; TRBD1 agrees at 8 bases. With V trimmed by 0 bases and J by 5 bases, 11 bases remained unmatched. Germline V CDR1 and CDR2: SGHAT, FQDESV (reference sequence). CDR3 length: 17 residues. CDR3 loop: CASSLAPKDRVDETQYF. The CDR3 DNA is TGTGCCAGCAGCTTAGCCCCGAAGGACAGGGTGGATGAGACCCAGTACTTC. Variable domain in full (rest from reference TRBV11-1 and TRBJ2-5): EAEVAQSPRYKITEKSQAVAFWCDPISGHATLYWYRQILGQGPELLVQFQDESVVDDSQLPKDRFSAERLKGVDSTLKIQPAELGDSAMYLCASSLAPKDRVDETQYFGPGTRLLVL.

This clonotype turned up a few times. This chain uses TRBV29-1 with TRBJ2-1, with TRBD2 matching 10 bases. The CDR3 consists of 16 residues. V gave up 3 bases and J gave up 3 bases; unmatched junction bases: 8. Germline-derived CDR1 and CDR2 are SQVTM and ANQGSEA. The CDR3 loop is CSVDWYASGSYNEQFF. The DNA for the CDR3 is TGCAGCGTTGATTGGTATGCTAGCGGGAGCTACAATGAGCAGTTCTTC.

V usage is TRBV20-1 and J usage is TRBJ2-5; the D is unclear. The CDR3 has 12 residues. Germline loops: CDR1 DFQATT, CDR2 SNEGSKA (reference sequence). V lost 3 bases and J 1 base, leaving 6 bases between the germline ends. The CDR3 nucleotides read TGCAGTGCTAGGGTGGGCCAAGAGACCCAGTACTTC. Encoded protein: CSARVGQETQYF.

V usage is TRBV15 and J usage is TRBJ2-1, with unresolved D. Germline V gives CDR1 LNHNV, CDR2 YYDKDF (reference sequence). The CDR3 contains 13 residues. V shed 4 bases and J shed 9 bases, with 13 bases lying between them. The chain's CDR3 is CATSTRPAGEQFF. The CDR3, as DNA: TGTGCCACCAGCACACGACCCGCTGGTGAGCAGTTCTTC.

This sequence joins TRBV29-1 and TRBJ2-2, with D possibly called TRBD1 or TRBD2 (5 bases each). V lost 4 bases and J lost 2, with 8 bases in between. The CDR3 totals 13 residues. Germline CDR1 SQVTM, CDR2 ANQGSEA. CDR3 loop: CSVGGSNTGELFF. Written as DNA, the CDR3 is TGCAGCGTTGGGGGGAGTAACACCGGGGAGCTGTTTTTT.

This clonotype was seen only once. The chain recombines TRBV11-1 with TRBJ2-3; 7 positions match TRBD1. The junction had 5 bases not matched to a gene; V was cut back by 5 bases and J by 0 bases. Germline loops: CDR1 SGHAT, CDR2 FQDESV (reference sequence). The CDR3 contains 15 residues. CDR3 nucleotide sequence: TGTGCCAGCAGCACCCGGGACAGCAGCACAGATACGCAGTATTTT. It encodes CASSTRDSSTDTQYF. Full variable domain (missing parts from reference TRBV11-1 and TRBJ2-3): EAEVAQSPRYKITEKSQAVAFWCDPISGHATLYWYRQILGQGPELLVQFQDESVVDDSQLPKDRFSAERLKGVDSTLKIQPAELGDSAMYLCASSTRDSSTDTQYFGPGTRLTVL.

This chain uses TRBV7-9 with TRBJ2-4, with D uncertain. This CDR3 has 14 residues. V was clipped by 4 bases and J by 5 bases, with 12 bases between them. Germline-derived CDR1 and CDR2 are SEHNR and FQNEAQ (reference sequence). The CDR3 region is CASSWSGTENIQYF. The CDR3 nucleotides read TGTGCCAGCAGCTGGTCAGGAACTGAAAACATTCAGTACTTC.

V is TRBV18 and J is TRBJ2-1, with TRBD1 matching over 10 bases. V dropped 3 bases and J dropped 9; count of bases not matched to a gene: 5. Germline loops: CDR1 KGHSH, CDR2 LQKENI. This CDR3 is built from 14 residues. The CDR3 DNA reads TGTGCCAGCTCACCGGACAGGGGGTTGGGTGAGCAGTTCTTC. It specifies CASSPDRGLGEQFF.

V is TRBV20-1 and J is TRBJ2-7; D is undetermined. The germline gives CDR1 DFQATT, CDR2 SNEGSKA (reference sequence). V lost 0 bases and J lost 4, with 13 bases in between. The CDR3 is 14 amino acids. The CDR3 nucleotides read TGCAGTGCTAGAGATGAATCGGGTGAATACGAGCAGTACTTC. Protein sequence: CSARDESGEYEQYF.

CDR3 sequence: CASSPPGGGTEAFF. CDR3 nucleotide sequence: TGTGCCAGCTCACCACCTGGGGGTGGCACTGAAGCTTTCTTT. The chain employs TRBV18 and TRBJ1-1; D might be TRBD1 (5 bases). This CDR3 is built from 14 residues. CDR1 and CDR2 from the germline V gene are KGHSH and LQKENI. The V end lost 0 bases, the J end lost 4 bases, and 9 bases lay between the germline ends. The variable domain in full, with the rest retrieved from reference TRBV18 and TRBJ1-1, is NAGVMQNPRHLVRRRGQEARLRCSPMKGHSHVYWYRQLPEEGLKFMVYLQKENIIDESGMPKERFSAEFPKEGPSILRIQQVVRGDSAAYFCASSPPGGGTEAFFGQGTRLTVV.

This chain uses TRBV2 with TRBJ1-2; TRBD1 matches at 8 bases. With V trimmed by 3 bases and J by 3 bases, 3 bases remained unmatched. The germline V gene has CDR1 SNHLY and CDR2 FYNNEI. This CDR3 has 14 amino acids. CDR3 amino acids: CASSDGQGDYGYTF. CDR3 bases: TGTGCCAGCAGTGATGGACAGGGTGACTATGGCTACACCTTC.

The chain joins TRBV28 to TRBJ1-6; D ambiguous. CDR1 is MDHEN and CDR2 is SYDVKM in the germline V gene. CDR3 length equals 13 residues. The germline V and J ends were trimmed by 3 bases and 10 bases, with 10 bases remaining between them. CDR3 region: CASSFSVGSPLHF. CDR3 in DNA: TGTGCCAGCAGTTTTTCAGTAGGCTCACCCCTCCACTTT.

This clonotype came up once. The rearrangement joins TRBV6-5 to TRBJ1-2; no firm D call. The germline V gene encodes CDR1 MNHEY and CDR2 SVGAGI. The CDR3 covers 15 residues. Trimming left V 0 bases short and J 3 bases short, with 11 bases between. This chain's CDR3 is CASSYSGRADYGYTF. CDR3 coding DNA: TGTGCCAGCAGTTACTCGGGGAGGGCGGACTATGGCTACACCTTC.

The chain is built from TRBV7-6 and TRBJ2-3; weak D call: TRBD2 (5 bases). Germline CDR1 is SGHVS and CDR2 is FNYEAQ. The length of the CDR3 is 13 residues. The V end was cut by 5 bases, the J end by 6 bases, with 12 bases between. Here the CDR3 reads CASSVRPGDTQYF. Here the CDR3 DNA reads TGTGCCAGCAGCGTGAGGCCGGGGGATACGCAGTATTTT.

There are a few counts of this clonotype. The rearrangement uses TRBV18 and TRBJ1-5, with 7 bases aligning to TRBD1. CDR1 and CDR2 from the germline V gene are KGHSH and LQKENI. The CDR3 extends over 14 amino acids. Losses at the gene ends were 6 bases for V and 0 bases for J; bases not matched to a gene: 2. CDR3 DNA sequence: TGTGCCAGCTCTCGACAGGGTAGCAATCAGCCCCAGCATTTT. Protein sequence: CASSRQGSNQPQHF.

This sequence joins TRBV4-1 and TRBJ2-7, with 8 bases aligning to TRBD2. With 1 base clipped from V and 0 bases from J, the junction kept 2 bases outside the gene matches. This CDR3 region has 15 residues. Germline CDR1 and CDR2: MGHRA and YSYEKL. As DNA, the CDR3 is TGCGCCAGCAGCCAAGTAGCGGGAACCTCCTACGAGCAGTACTTC. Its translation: CASSQVAGTSYEQYF.

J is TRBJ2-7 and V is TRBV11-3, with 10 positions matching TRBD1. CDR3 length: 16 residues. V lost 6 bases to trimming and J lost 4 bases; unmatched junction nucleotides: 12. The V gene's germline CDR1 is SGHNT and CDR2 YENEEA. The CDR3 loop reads CASRIPPGQGQYEQYF. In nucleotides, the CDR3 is TGTGCCAGCAGAATTCCCCCGGGACAGGGGCAGTACGAGCAGTACTTC.

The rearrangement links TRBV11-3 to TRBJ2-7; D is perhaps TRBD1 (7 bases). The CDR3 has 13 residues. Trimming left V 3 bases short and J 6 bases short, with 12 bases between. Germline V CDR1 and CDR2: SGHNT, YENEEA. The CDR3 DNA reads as TGTGCCAGCAGCTTTGGGACAGCGGGCGAGCAGTACTTC. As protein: CASSFGTAGEQYF.

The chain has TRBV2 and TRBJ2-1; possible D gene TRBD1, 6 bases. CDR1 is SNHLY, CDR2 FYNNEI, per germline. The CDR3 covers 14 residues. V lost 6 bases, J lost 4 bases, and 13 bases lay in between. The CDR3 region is CASRDDTGYNEQFF. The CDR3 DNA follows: TGTGCCAGCAGAGACGACACAGGGTACAATGAGCAGTTCTTC.

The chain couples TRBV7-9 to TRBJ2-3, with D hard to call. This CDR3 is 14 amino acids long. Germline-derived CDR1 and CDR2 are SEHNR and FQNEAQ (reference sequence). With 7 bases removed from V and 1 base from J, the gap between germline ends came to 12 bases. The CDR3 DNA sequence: TGTGCCAGCACCCCTCCGTCTCGCACAGATACGCAGTATTTT. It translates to CASTPPSRTDTQYF.